These 19 T cell receptor beta chains were sequenced from one sample in a study of cytomegalovirus exposure and HLA in healthy donors. The PCR made use of 60 Vbeta and 13 Jbeta primers. Profiling relied on immunoSEQ multiplex PCR, and the TCRdb table lists in-frame clones only, not all of them. The listing records 150,000 or so clones. What was sequenced was PBMCs. All receptors come from a woman between 18 and 30 years old in good health and CMV-seronegative.

J is TRBJ1-1 and V is TRBV6-5, with TRBD1 as a possible D gene (6 bases). The V end was cut by 0 bases, the J end by 4 bases, with 9 bases between. The CDR3 consists of 14 residues. Looked up from germline, CDR1 is MNHEY and CDR2 is SVGAGI. CDR3 sequence: CASSYSPGATEAFF. The CDR3 region has the DNA TGTGCCAGCAGTTACTCGCCAGGGGCCACTGAAGCTTTCTTT.

CDR3: CASSETGQGFYEQYF. CDR3 sequence (DNA): TGTGCCAGCAGTGAAACGGGACAGGGGTTCTACGAGCAGTACTTC. The chain recombines TRBV2 with TRBJ2-7, with 10 bases that match TRBD1. V was pared by 2 bases and J by 3 bases, with 4 bases of the junction left unmatched. There are 15 residues in the CDR3. CDR1 and CDR2 (germline): SNHLY, FYNNEI.

J is TRBJ2-7 and V is TRBV12-5; TRBD2 is a possible D gene (5 bases). The V and J ends lost 3 bases and 2 bases respectively, with 17 bases between them. CDR1 is LGHNT, CDR2 FRNRAP, per germline. CDR3 length: 16 residues. The CDR3: CASGFLLAQRAYEQYF. The CDR3 region has the DNA TGTGCTAGTGGTTTCCTGCTAGCCCAGAGAGCCTACGAGCAGTACTTC.

V is TRBV18 and J is TRBJ1-2, with D possibly TRBD1 on 5 matching bases. Germline-derived CDR1 and CDR2 are KGHSH and LQKENI. Trimming left V 4 bases short and J 2 bases short, with 11 bases between. The CDR3 is made up of 14 amino acids. CDR3 in amino acids: CASSLEGRNYGYTF. CDR3 bases: TGTGCCAGCTCACTGGAGGGACGGAACTATGGCTACACCTTC.

The rearrangement joins TRBV6-1 to TRBJ1-2; D is unclear. CDR3 size: 13 residues. Germline lookup yields CDR1 MNHNS and CDR2 SASEGT. Trimming left V 6 bases short and J 7 bases short, with 15 bases between. DNA for the CDR3: TGTGCCAGCAGCATAAAAGCGGGTGGTGGCTACACCTTC. This encodes CASSIKAGGGYTF.

The chain joins TRBV12-5 to TRBJ2-3, with 10 bases matching TRBD2. The V and J ends lost 5 bases and 0 bases, in that order; junction bases with no gene match: 8. The CDR3 has 17 residues. Germline CDR1 reads LGHNT; CDR2 reads FRNRAP. The CDR3 sequence: CASGPRPSGRSTDTQYF. The CDR3 DNA reads TGTGCTAGTGGTCCCCGGCCTAGCGGGAGAAGCACAGATACGCAGTATTTT.

The chain uses TRBV27 and TRBJ2-5; D perhaps matches TRBD2 (6 bases). The CDR3 runs 14 residues. Germline V gives CDR1 MNHEY, CDR2 SMNVEV (reference sequence). The V end lost 2 bases, the J end lost 11 bases, and 18 bases lay between the germline ends. For the CDR3, the DNA is TGTGCCAGCAGTTTAACGGATCCTCTACGGGAGCAGTACTTC. This sequence encodes CASSLTDPLREQYF.

This chain links TRBV6-6 with TRBJ1-2; D is unclear. V lost 6 bases to trimming and J lost 3 bases, with 5 bases between them. The V gene's germline CDR1 is MNHNY and CDR2 SVGAGI (reference sequence). This CDR3 region has 11 residues. Here the CDR3 reads CASSSDYGYTF. The DNA for the CDR3 is TGTGCCAGCAGCTCGGACTATGGCTACACCTTC.

The chain joins TRBV6-1 to TRBJ2-7; TRBD2 is a possible D gene (6 bases). CDR1 and CDR2 from the germline V gene are MNHNS and SASEGT. Between the trimmed V and J ends, which lost 4 bases and 2 bases, there was a span of 9 bases. This CDR3 has 13 amino acids. CDR3 nucleotides: TGTGCCAGCAGTGTGGGGGGACCCTACGAGCAGTACGTC. Its translation is CASSVGGPYEQYV.

The V call is TRBV7-3, the J call TRBJ2-7, with a tentative D call TRBD1 (6 bases). Trimming removed 5 bases from V and 0 bases from J, with 11 bases in between. The CDR3 is 14 residues long. CDR1 SGHTA and CDR2 FQGTGA come from the germline V gene. The chain's CDR3 is CASSPYRDSYEQYF. The CDR3, as DNA: TGTGCCAGCAGCCCCTACAGGGACTCCTACGAGCAGTACTTC.

The V and J genes are TRBV5-1 and TRBJ1-1; 7 bases align to TRBD1. This CDR3 is 14 amino acids long. The germline V gene encodes CDR1 SGHRS and CDR2 YFSETQ. Germline trimming cut 2 bases from V and 5 bases from J; bases unmatched to any gene: 6. CDR3 sequence: CASSFGGGATEAFF. For the CDR3, the DNA is TGCGCCAGCAGCTTCGGAGGGGGCGCGACTGAAGCTTTCTTT.

This chain links TRBV5-1 with TRBJ1-4, with 11 nucleotides matching TRBD1. V lost 3 bases and J lost 7; bases outside the gene matches: 5. Per the germline V gene, CDR1 is SGHRS and CDR2 is YFSETQ. This CDR3 region has 15 residues. The CDR3 here is CASSYGTGGSEKLFF. CDR3 nucleotide sequence: TGCGCCAGCAGCTACGGGACAGGGGGTAGTGAAAAACTGTTTTTT.

The chain uses TRBV6-4 and TRBJ2-1; D remains ambiguous. Trimming removed 0 bases at V and 8 bases at J, with 14 bases between. CDR1 and CDR2 from the germline V gene are MRHNA and SNTAGT. CDR3 length: 15 amino acids. This chain's CDR3 is CASSDSPGSTDEQFF. The CDR3 DNA sequence: TGTGCCAGCAGTGACTCCCCAGGTAGTACTGATGAGCAGTTCTTC.

This sequence joins TRBV5-1 and TRBJ1-2, with 7 bases identical to TRBD1. The junction had 5 bases not matched to a gene; V was cut back by 0 bases and J by 0 bases. The CDR3 extends over 16 amino acids. Germline V gives CDR1 SGHRS, CDR2 YFSETQ. CDR3 in DNA: TGCGCCAGCAGCTTGGTTGGCCAGGGGGCTAACTATGGCTACACCTTC. Amino acids: CASSLVGQGANYGYTF.

This CDR3 reads CASSLIAGGGSNEQFF. CDR3 in DNA: TGTGCCAGCAGTCTTATAGCGGGAGGAGGAAGCAATGAGCAGTTCTTC. This chain connects TRBV28 to TRBJ2-1; 10 bases are a match to TRBD2. The CDR3 contains 16 residues. The V segment lost 5 bases and the J segment 6 bases; nucleotides outside the gene matches: 10. The germline V gene has CDR1 MDHEN and CDR2 SYDVKM.

Here the CDR3 reads CASSRIRDRLTSGELFF. The CDR3 DNA reads as TGTGCCAGCAGTCGAATCCGGGACAGACTAACATCCGGGGAGCTGTTTTTT. The chain carries TRBV11-3 and TRBJ2-2, with 7 bases identical to TRBD1. Losses at the gene ends were 6 bases for V and 6 bases for J; bases not matched to a gene: 16. Germline V gene data show CDR1 as SGHNT and CDR2 as YENEEA. The CDR3 spans 17 residues.

The rearrangement joins TRBV6-1 to TRBJ2-7; 15 bases fit TRBD2. The germline CDR1 and CDR2 sequences are MNHNS and SASEGT. After removal of 4 bases from V and 5 bases from J, the junction contained 3 bases not matched to a gene. The CDR3 extends over 15 amino acids. CDR3 in amino acids: CASSVGLAGGNEQYV. Here the CDR3 DNA reads TGTGCCAGCAGTGTGGGACTAGCGGGAGGTAACGAGCAGTACGTC.

The rearrangement joins TRBV7-9 to TRBJ1-1; no firm D call. The CDR3 runs to 13 residues. Trimming took off 4 bases at V and 1 base at J, with 7 bases between the two ends. Germline CDR1 SEHNR, CDR2 FQNEAQ (reference sequence). CDR3 sequence: CASSSGGNTEAFF. The CDR3 DNA is TGTGCCAGCAGCTCAGGAGGGAACACTGAAGCTTTCTTT.

The rearrangement joins TRBV7-2 to TRBJ1-1; 7 nucleotides match TRBD1. The CDR3 covers 11 residues. V trimming: 5 bases; J trimming: 11 bases; junction bases outside the gene matches: 5. Germline V gene data show CDR1 as SGHTA and CDR2 as FQGNSA. The CDR3 region has the DNA TGTGCCAGCAGCCCTGGACAGGTGGCTTTCTTT. Translating it yields CASSPGQVAFF. Complete variable domain (other parts from reference TRBV7-2 and TRBJ1-1): GAGVSQSPSNKVTEKGKDVELRCDPISGHTALYWYRQSLGQGLEFLIYFQGNSAPDKSGLPSDRFSAERTGGSVSTLTIQRTQQEDSAVYLCASSPGQVAFFGQGTRLTVV.